This T cell receptor beta chain emerged from a study of neurological immune-mediated disorders. About the research overall: Of the approximately 34 patients who had multiple sclerosis, about 30 had the relapsing-remitting form and 3 had the secondary progressive form.

This clonotype has a count of ten or more. Its cognate antigen is unknown. Overall study results and limits: Expanded clones shared no identical CDR3 amino acid sequences across subjects, which suggested private TCR-beta repertoires in all groups. The study phylogenetically grouped the repertoires of 18 of 34 multiple sclerosis patients into one related-CDR3 cluster, a possible signature.

CDR1 is SGHRS and CDR2 is YFSETQ in the germline V gene. Trimming removed 3 bases at V and 3 bases at J, with 6 bases between. There are 13 residues in the CDR3. The cDNA was synthesized by means of template-switch 5'RACE, which was carried out with 10-nucleotide random UMIs. TCRdb called the 5' RACE reads again in MiXCR, with one record for every CDR3 protein. The table lists 50,000 or so distinct CDR3 sequences, about 3.7% of them singletons. The specimen sequenced was PBMCs. The sequence was collected from a man aged 40-55 years with multiple sclerosis. V gene TRBV5-1 combines with J gene TRBJ2-2; D is possibly TRBD1 (6 bases). Here the CDR3 reads CASSYRDTGELFF. In DNA, the CDR3 is TGCGCCAGCAGCTACAGGGACACCGGGGAGCTGTTTTTT.